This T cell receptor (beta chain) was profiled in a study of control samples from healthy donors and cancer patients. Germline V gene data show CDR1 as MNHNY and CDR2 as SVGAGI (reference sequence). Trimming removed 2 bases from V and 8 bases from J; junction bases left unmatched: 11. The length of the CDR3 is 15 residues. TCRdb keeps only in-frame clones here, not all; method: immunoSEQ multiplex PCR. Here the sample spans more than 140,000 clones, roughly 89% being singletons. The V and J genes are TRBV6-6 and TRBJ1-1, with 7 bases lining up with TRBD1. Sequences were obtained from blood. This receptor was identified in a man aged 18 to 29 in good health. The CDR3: CASSYPPTGAEEAFF. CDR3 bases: TGTGCCAGCAGTTACCCCCCTACAGGGGCGGAAGAAGCTTTCTTT.